The 22 T cell receptor beta chains in this list originate from one sample, sequenced in a study of blood T cell repertoires in COVID-19. The assay was immunoSEQ multiplex PCR, and TCRdb's table has in-frame clones only and misses some. The sample carries fewer than 200,000 clones, roughly 80% recorded once. Input material: peripheral blood. These receptors came from a woman of 80 years or more with acute or convalescent COVID-19.

The V call is TRBV3-1 (or the pseudogene TRBV3-2), the J call TRBJ1-2, with D tentatively TRBD1 (6 bases). The CDR3 runs to 14 residues. Germline V gives CDR1 LGHDT, CDR2 YNNKEL (reference sequence). The germline V and J ends were trimmed by 1 base and 4 bases, with 10 bases remaining between them. CDR3 region: CASSQGGGPYGYTF. The CDR3 bases are TGTGCCAGCAGCCAAGGCGGGGGCCCCTATGGCTACACCTTC.

The chain recombines TRBV27 with TRBJ2-2; D gene uncertain. The CDR3 length is 17 residues. The germline CDR1 and CDR2 sequences are MNHEY and SMNVEV (reference sequence). V was pared by 2 bases and J by 0 bases, with 13 bases between. The CDR3: CASSLRWAVPNTGELFF. DNA for the CDR3: TGTGCCAGCAGTTTAAGGTGGGCCGTGCCGAACACCGGGGAGCTGTTTTTT.

The chain has TRBV19 and TRBJ1-6; 7 bases line up with TRBD1. Germline lookup yields CDR1 LNHDA and CDR2 SQIVND (reference sequence). There are 15 residues in the CDR3. V lost 5 bases and J lost 6; bases outside the gene matches: 7. In nucleotides, the CDR3 is TGTGCCAGTAGTGAGTCACAGGGGAGTAATTCACCCCTCCACTTT. The encoded protein is CASSESQGSNSPLHF.

The rearrangement links TRBV30 to TRBJ1-4; tentative D call: TRBD1 (6 bases). This CDR3 spans 15 amino acids. The V end was cut by 5 bases, the J end by 8 bases, with 21 bases between. Germline V gene sequence: CDR1 GTSNPN, CDR2 SVGIG (reference sequence). In nucleotides, the CDR3 is TGTGCCTGGGGAGAAGGGGGGGCTTCGGGAGAAAAACTGTTTTTT. It specifies CAWGEGGASGEKLFF.

This clone was seen only once. V and J are TRBV7-2 and TRBJ2-3; 9 bases agree with TRBD1. Germline CDR1 SGHTA, CDR2 FQGNSA. Losses at the gene ends were 4 bases for V and 2 bases for J; bases not matched to a gene: 4. The CDR3 loop spans 15 amino acids. This CDR3 reads CASSSDRGHTDTQYF. The CDR3 DNA reads as TGTGCCAGCAGCTCGGACAGGGGTCACACAGATACGCAGTATTTT.

The V gene is TRBV7-2, the J gene TRBJ2-2; 7 nucleotides match TRBD2. With V trimmed by 5 bases and J by 7 bases, 4 bases remained unmatched. This CDR3 has 13 amino acids. Germline CDR1 SGHTA, CDR2 FQGNSA. This chain's CDR3 is CASSPTSVGELFF. The CDR3 nucleotides are TGTGCCAGCAGCCCCACTAGCGTCGGGGAGCTGTTTTTT.

This chain links TRBV15 with TRBJ2-7; 9 bases are a match to TRBD1. The germline V gene has CDR1 LNHNV and CDR2 YYDKDF (reference sequence). The CDR3 is made up of 14 amino acids. V lost 3 bases to trimming and J lost 3 bases; unmatched junction nucleotides: 3. The CDR3 coding sequence is TGTGCCACCAGCAGGGGACAGGGTAACTACGAGCAGTACTTC. Translating it yields CATSRGQGNYEQYF.

The rearrangement links TRBV9 to TRBJ1-1; 11 nucleotides agree with TRBD1. The germline CDR1 and CDR2 sequences are SGDLS and YYNGEE. The V gene end was trimmed by 0 bases and the J gene end by 0 bases; junction bases not matched to a gene: 1. The CDR3 has 16 amino acids. In DNA, the CDR3 is TGTGCCAGCAGCGTAGGGACAGGGGGCCTGAACACTGAAGCTTTCTTT. Amino acids: CASSVGTGGLNTEAFF. Based on the CDR3 plus reference TRBV9 and TRBJ1-1, the full variable domain is DSGVTQTPKHLITATGQRVTLRCSPRSGDLSVYWYQQSLDQGLQFLIQYYNGEERAKGNILERFSAQQFPDLHSELNLSSLELGDSALYFCASSVGTGGLNTEAFFGQGTRLTVV.

The rearrangement uses TRBV6-5 and TRBJ1-4, with D unresolved. Germline V gene lookup returns CDR1 MNHEY and CDR2 SVGAGI. V was pared by 6 bases and J by 4 bases, with 12 bases between. The CDR3 spans 14 residues. CDR3 residues: CASSSVSGNEKLFF. The CDR3 DNA is TGTGCCAGCAGCTCCGTATCGGGTAATGAAAAACTGTTTTTT.

The chain employs TRBV18 and TRBJ1-4; a weak D match, TRBD1 (6 bases). The CDR3 extends over 15 amino acids. From germline, CDR1 is KGHSH and CDR2 LQKENI. V lost 2 bases and J lost 5, with 12 bases in between. This CDR3 reads CASSPGTGRNEKLFF. In DNA form, the CDR3 reads TGTGCCAGCTCACCAGGAACAGGGCGGAATGAAAAACTGTTTTTT.

The chain combines TRBV6-1 with TRBJ1-5, with D unresolved. V lost 1 base, J lost 3 bases, and 7 bases lay in between. From germline, CDR1 is MNHNS and CDR2 SASEGT. This CDR3 has 14 residues. CDR3 amino acids: CASSEESSNQPQHF. Written as DNA, the CDR3 is TGTGCCAGCAGTGAAGAAAGCTCCAATCAGCCCCAGCATTTT.

The V call is TRBV19, the J call TRBJ1-1; 10 bases fit TRBD1. V was pared by 5 bases and J by 2 bases, with 5 bases of the junction left unmatched. Germline values: CDR1 LNHDA, CDR2 SQIVND (reference sequence). This CDR3 has 15 amino acids. The CDR3 nucleotides are TGTGCCAGTAGTCGAGGACAGGGGGTTAACACTGAAGCTTTCTTT. This translates into CASSRGQGVNTEAFF.

The chain recombines TRBV5-5 with TRBJ1-2; D is uncertain. V shed 4 bases and J shed 4 bases, with 11 bases lying between them. The CDR3 runs to 13 residues. Germline V gene lookup returns CDR1 SGHKS and CDR2 YYEKEE (reference sequence). DNA of the CDR3: TGTGCCAGCAGCAGCGGGTTGGGCTATGGCTACACCTTC. Amino acid sequence: CASSSGLGYGYTF.

The chain combines TRBV5-4 with TRBJ2-3; D perhaps matches TRBD2 (7 bases). The ends were cut back, 1 base at V and 6 bases at J, with 15 bases in the middle. The CDR3 consists of 15 residues. Germline-derived CDR1 and CDR2 are SGHNT and YYREEE (reference sequence). CDR3 DNA: TGTGCCAGCAGCTTGAGGGGGGGCCCTAGTGATACGCAGTATTTT. Its translation: CASSLRGGPSDTQYF.

The J gene is TRBJ1-4, the V gene TRBV6-6; D unclear. This CDR3 contains 13 residues. Deletions cut 5 bases from V and 4 bases from J, with 8 bases between. CDR1 is MNHNY, CDR2 SVGAGI, per germline (reference sequence). The CDR3 DNA follows: TGTGCCAGCAGTGATACGGTTAATGAAAAACTGTTTTTT. Its protein is CASSDTVNEKLFF.

This clone has a handful of counts. The V and J genes are TRBV10-3 and TRBJ2-3; TRBD2 might be the D (6 bases). The CDR3 length is 17 residues. V lost 3 bases and J lost 0, with 16 bases in between. Germline V CDR1 and CDR2: ENHRY, SYGVKD. The CDR3 nucleotides are TGTGCCATCAGTGAAAAAGGAGGGAGGAGGAGCACAGATACGCAGTATTTT. Protein sequence: CAISEKGGRRSTDTQYF.

The chain carries TRBV28 and TRBJ1-5, with 7 bases that match TRBD1. CDR1 and CDR2 from the germline V gene are MDHEN and SYDVKM. The J segment lost 6 bases and the V segment lost 3 bases, leaving 14 bases of the junction unmatched. This CDR3 has 17 residues. CDR3 residues: CASSLVSYGGGGQPQHF. As DNA, the CDR3 is TGTGCCAGCAGTTTGGTATCTTATGGAGGGGGCGGTCAGCCCCAGCATTTT.

This clone was observed once. The V and J genes are TRBV7-9 and TRBJ1-1; tentative D call: TRBD1 (6 bases). Trimming pared 3 bases from V and 0 bases from J, leaving 8 bases between. Germline V gene data show CDR1 as SEHNR and CDR2 as FQNEAQ (reference sequence). The CDR3 has 14 residues. CDR3 nucleotide sequence: TGTGCCAGCAGCTTTACAGGGTTGAACACTGAAGCTTTCTTT. It encodes CASSFTGLNTEAFF.

CDR3 sequence: CASSLYSGRNEQFF. CDR3 nucleotide sequence: TGTGCCAGCAGTCTGTATTCGGGAAGAAATGAGCAGTTCTTC. This chain uses TRBV25-1 with TRBJ2-1, with D tentatively TRBD2 (5 bases). V shed 5 bases and J shed 7 bases, with 15 bases lying between them. The CDR3 is made up of 14 amino acids. CDR1 MGHDK and CDR2 SYGVNS come from the germline V gene.

The V call is TRBV11-2, the J call TRBJ1-1; D unresolved. V lost 5 bases to trimming and J lost 0 bases, with 13 bases between them. Germline V lookup: CDR1 SGHAT, CDR2 FQNNGV. This CDR3 comprises 15 residues. CDR3 region: CASSLGWALNTEAFF. The CDR3 bases are TGTGCCAGCAGCCTTGGGTGGGCCCTGAACACTGAAGCTTTCTTT.

The chain couples TRBV4-1 to TRBJ2-1; 13 bases agree with TRBD2. This CDR3 is 19 amino acids long. V lost 0 bases and J lost 7; bases outside the gene matches: 12. Germline lookup yields CDR1 MGHRA and CDR2 YSYEKL. CDR3 region: CASSQDSPGTSGIMNEQFF. The CDR3 nucleotides are TGCGCCAGCAGCCAAGACTCCCCCGGGACTAGCGGGATAATGAATGAGCAGTTCTTC.

The rearrangement joins TRBV5-3 to TRBJ1-3; D gene ambiguous. TRBV5-3 is an ORF, with its function uncertain. The CDR3 extends over 15 amino acids. V lost 4 bases and J lost 4, with 15 bases in between. CDR3 region: CARSDQSGSGNTIYF. The CDR3 DNA is TGTGCCAGAAGCGACCAATCAGGCTCGGGAAACACCATATATTTT.